This T cell receptor beta chain was documented in a study of T cell repertoires in aging, cancer and after chemotherapy. About the research overall: Six age groups, ranging from 30 or younger to 70 or older, included the donors.

Rearranged V-D-J TRB sequences were amplified with a mixed TRB-A/B primer pool. Via MiXCR, TCRdb re-called the multiplex PCR reads, giving one row per CDR3 protein. There are about 11,000 distinct CDR3 sequences in the sample; 42% occur only once, and 6.5% to 8% lies in the top ten. The germline CDR1 and CDR2 sequences are MNHEY and SVGAGI. The CDR3 has 14 amino acids. Unmatched junction bases numbered 7, after V lost 5 bases and J lost 4 bases. Study-level results: Rebound thymic output was suggested by rising median generation probability during chemotherapy in each cancer cohort.

Amplification of TCR beta used genomic DNA extracted from peripheral blood. This clonotype was counted only a few times. Its antigen is not known. Sequences were obtained from blood. V is TRBV6-5 and J is TRBJ1-2, with 7 bases aligning to TRBD1. The receptor was derived from a human donor in good health. CDR3: CASSGDRVGYGYTF. The CDR3 bases are TGTGCCAGCAGTGGCGACAGGGTCGGCTATGGCTACACCTTC.